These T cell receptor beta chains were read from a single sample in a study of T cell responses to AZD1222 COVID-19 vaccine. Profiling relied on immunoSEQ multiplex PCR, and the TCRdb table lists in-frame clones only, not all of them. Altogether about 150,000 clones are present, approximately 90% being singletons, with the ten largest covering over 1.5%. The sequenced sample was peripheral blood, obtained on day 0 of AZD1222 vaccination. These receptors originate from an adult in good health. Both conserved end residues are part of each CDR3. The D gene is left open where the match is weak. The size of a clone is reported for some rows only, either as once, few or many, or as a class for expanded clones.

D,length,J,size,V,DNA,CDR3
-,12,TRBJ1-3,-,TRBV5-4,TGTGCCAGCAGCTTGCCAGGAAACACCATATATTTT,CASSLPGNTIYF
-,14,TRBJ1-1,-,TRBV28,TGTGCCAGCAGTTTACCAGACCGAAACACTGAAGCTTTCTTT,CASSLPDRNTEAFF
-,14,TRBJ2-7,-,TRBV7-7,TGTGCCAGCAGACCCCGGGACGACCCCTACGAGCAGTACTTC,CASRPRDDPYEQYF
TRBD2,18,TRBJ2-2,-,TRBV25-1,TGTGCCAGCAGTGAATTGGGCCTAGCGGGAGCTGGCACCGGGGAGCTGTTTTTT,CASSELGLAGAGTGELFF
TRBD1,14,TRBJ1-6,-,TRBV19,TGTGCCAGTATGAAGGGGACAGGGTATTCACCCCTCCACTTT,CASMKGTGYSPLHF
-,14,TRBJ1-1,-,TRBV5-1,TGCGCCAGCAACTCGGGGCAGCCCCAGTCTGAAGCTTTCTTT,CASNSGQPQSEAFF
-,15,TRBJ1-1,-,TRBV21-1,TGTGCCAGCAGCCAGGACAGGTGGCGACACACTGAAGCTTTCTTT,CASSQDRWRHTEAFF
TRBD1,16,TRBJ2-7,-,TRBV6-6,TGTGCCAGCAGTTACCCTCGACAGGGGATAACCTACGAGCAGTACTTC,CASSYPRQGITYEQYF
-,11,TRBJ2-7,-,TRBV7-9,TGTGCCAGCAGCCCTTCCTACGAGCAGTACTTC,CASSPSYEQYF
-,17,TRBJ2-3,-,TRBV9,TGTGCCAGCAGCGTAGGAATGGGGCGGATTTGGGCAGATACGCAGTATTTT,CASSVGMGRIWADTQYF
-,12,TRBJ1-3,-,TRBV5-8,TGTGCCAGCAATAGTTTTCTGAACACCATATATTTT,CASNSFLNTIYF
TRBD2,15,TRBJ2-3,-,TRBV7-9,TGTGCCAGCAGCTTAGGAGCGGGAGAGTCTTATGGGCAGTATTTT,CASSLGAGESYGQYF
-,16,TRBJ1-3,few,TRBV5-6,TGTGCCAGCAGCTTGGCTTCTGGCAGGTCTGGAAACACCATATATTTT,CASSLASGRSGNTIYF
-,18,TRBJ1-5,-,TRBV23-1,TGCGCCAGCAGCCAATCGGAGCAGGGCCCATATAGCAATCAGCCCCAGCATTTT,CASSQSEQGPYSNQPQHF
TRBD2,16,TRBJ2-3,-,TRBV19,TGTGCCAGTAGTTCAACGGGGCTAGCGGGGACAGATACGCAGTATTTT,CASSSTGLAGTDTQYF
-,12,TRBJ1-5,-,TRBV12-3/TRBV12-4,TGTGCCAGCAGATCCGTCAATCAGCCCCAGCATTTT,CASRSVNQPQHF
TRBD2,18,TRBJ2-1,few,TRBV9,TGTGCCAGCAGCGTAGCCGGGACTAGCGGGAGATCGGTTCTTGAGCAGTTCTTC,CASSVAGTSGRSVLEQFF
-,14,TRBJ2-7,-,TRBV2,TGTGCCAGCAGTGAAGAGCAGGGCGTTACCGAGCAGTACTTC,CASSEEQGVTEQYF
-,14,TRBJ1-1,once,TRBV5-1,TGCGCCAGCAGCTTGGTGGCGGGGGGCACTGAAGCTTTCTTT,CASSLVAGGTEAFF
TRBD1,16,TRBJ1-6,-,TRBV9,TGTGCCAGCAGCTCAACAGGGGGCGCGTATAATTCACCCCTCCACTTT,CASSSTGGAYNSPLHF
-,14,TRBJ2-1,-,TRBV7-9,TGTGCCAGCAGCTCAGCAGGGAGTGAGAATGAGCAGTTCTTC,CASSSAGSENEQFF
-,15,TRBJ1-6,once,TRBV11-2,TGTGCCAGCAGCTTAGAGGGGGATTATAATTCACCCCTCCACTTT,CASSLEGDYNSPLHF
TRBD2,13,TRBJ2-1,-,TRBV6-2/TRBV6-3,TGTGCCAGCAGCCAGCGGGAGTCGTATGAGCAGTTCTTC,CASSQRESYEQFF
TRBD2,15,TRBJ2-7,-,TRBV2,TGTGCCAGCAGTGAGGGGACTAGCGGGACCTACGAGCAGTACTTC,CASSEGTSGTYEQYF
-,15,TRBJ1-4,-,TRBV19,TGTGCCAGTAGTCCTTGGGACGCAACTAATGAAAAACTGTTTTTT,CASSPWDATNEKLFF
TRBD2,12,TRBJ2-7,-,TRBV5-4,TGTGCCAGCAGCGGGACTAGCGGAATCCCGTCGTTC,CASSGTSGIPSF
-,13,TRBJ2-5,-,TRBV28,TGTGCCAGCAGGACGACAAGACAAGAGACCCAGTACTTC,CASRTTRQETQYF
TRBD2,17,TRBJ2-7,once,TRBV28,TGTGCCAGCAGTTTCATAGCAAGGACTAGATATTCGTACGAGCAGTACTTC,CASSFIARTRYSYEQYF
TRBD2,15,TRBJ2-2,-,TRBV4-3,TGCGCCAGCAGCCGGACTAGCGCGAACACCGGGGAGCTGTTTTTT,CASSRTSANTGELFF
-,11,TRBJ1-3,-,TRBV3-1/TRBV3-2,TGTGCCACCACGAGGGGAAACACCATATATTTT,CATTRGNTIYF
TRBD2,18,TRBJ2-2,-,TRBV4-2,TGTGCCAGCAACCAAGGGGAGCGGGAGGGCCGGTACACCGGGGAGCTGTTTTTT,CASNQGEREGRYTGELFF
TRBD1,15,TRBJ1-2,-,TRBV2,TGTGCCAGCAGTGTTGAGGGGGCTAGCAGGGAGGGCTACACCTTC,CASSVEGASREGYTF
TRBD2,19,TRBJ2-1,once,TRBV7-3,TGTGCCAGCAGCCCCGACCCTCTGGTCGGCGGGAGATCCTACAATGAGCAGTTCTTC,CASSPDPLVGGRSYNEQFF
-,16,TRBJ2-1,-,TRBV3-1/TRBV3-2,TGTGCCAGCAGCCAATTAACAGGAGACTCCTACAATGAGCAGTTCTTC,CASSQLTGDSYNEQFF
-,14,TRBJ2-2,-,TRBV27,TGTGCCAGCAGTCAGGGTGCGAACACCGGGGAGCTGTTTTTT,CASSQGANTGELFF
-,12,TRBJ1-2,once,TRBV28,TGTGCCAGCAATTCGGAGAGCTATGGCTACACCTTC,CASNSESYGYTF
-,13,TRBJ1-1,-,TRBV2,TGTGCCAGCAGGAACAGGGAGAACACTGAAGCTTTCTTT,CASRNRENTEAFF
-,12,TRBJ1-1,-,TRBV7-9,TGTGCCAGCACCTCCTTTCGTACTGAAGCTTTCTTT,CASTSFRTEAFF
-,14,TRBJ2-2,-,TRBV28,TGTGCCAGCAGTTTACGGCAGAACACCGGGGAGCTGTTTTTT,CASSLRQNTGELFF
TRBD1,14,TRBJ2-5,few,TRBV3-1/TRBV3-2,TGTGCCAGCAGCCTTCGGACAGGGAGAGAGACCCAGTACTTC,CASSLRTGRETQYF
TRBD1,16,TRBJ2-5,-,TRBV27,TGTGCCAGCAGTTTATCAAGGGAACAGGGGGAAGAGACCCAGTACTTC,CASSLSREQGEETQYF
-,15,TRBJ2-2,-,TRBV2,TGTGCCAGCTATGCAATGACACCGAACACCGGGGAGCTGTTTTTT,CASYAMTPNTGELFF
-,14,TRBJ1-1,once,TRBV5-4,TGTGCCAGCAGCCCGACCCCTTCGTACACTGAAGCTTTCTTT,CASSPTPSYTEAFF
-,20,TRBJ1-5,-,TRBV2,TGTGCCAGCAGCGTCCACTCCGACCTGAAGTTAAGAGGTAGCAATCAGCCCCAGCATTTT,CASSVHSDLKLRGSNQPQHF
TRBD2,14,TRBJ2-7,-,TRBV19,TGTGCCAGTAGTATTGGGAGGGCGTCCTACGAGCAGTACTTC,CASSIGRASYEQYF
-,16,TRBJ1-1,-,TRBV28,TGTGCCAGCAGTTTACCCGGACAGACAAGAGGTTTTGAAGCTTTCTTT,CASSLPGQTRGFEAFF
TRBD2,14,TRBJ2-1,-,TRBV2,TGTGCCAGCAGTGAGGGGGGGAGGGCGAATGAGCAGTTCTTC,CASSEGGRANEQFF
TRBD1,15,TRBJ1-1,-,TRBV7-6,TGTGCCAGCAGCTTAGTTGGGACAGGGGACACTGAAGCTTTCTTT,CASSLVGTGDTEAFF